Listed below are T cell receptor beta chains from one sample, sequenced in a study of T cells after yellow fever vaccination. TCRdb analysed the 5' RACE reads with MiXCR anew, one entry per CDR3 protein. This table has tens of thousands of distinct CDR3 sequences, roughly 7% appearing once. Sequences were derived from CD8+ T cells sorted from PBMCs, sampled 9 to 10 days after the first yellow fever vaccination. These receptors originate from a man aged 18-30 years who received the YFV17D yellow fever vaccine. CDR3s include the opening cysteine and the closing phenylalanine or tryptophan. Fields, in order: D gene, V gene, clone size, J gene, CDR3 protein, CDR3 DNA. A D gene is named only where the DNA matches it firmly. Clone size appears in some rows only: once, few, many, or a class for an expanded clone.

NA	TRBV4-1	many	TRBJ2-2	CASSHGWDTGELFF	TGCGCCAGCAGCCACGGATGGGACACCGGGGAGCTGTTTTTT
NA	TRBV6-2/TRBV6-3	many	TRBJ2-1	CASSSGQLNF	TGTGCCAGCAGTTCGGGGCAGCTCAACTTC
TRBD1	TRBV18	few	TRBJ2-3	CASFQGAMSTDTQYF	TGTGCCAGCTTCCAGGGGGCGATGAGCACAGATACGCAGTATTTT
TRBD2	TRBV20-1	few	TRBJ2-3	CSAPGLAGVSTDTQYF	TGCAGTGCCCCGGGACTAGCGGGGGTTAGCACAGATACGCAGTATTTT
NA	TRBV9	few	TRBJ1-2	CASSVGGGIHYGYTF	TGTGCCAGCAGCGTCGGTGGGGGGATCCACTATGGCTACACCTTC
TRBD1	TRBV4-3	NA	TRBJ2-5	CASSRSRGFQETQYF	TGCGCCAGCAGCCGAAGCAGGGGGTTTCAAGAGACCCAGTACTTC
TRBD2	TRBV6-4	many	TRBJ2-3	CASSGGGASTDTQYF	TGTGCCAGCAGTGGCGGGGGGGCCAGCACAGATACGCAGTATTTT
NA	TRBV4-3	many	TRBJ1-5	CASSQAPAGPQHF	TGCGCCAGCAGCCAAGCCCCTGCGGGGCCCCAGCATTTT
NA	TRBV4-1	few	TRBJ2-5	CASSQASQETQYF	TGCGCCAGCAGCCAAGCTAGCCAAGAGACCCAGTACTTC
TRBD2	TRBV28	many	TRBJ2-1	CASSPPGGGLDEQFF	TGTGCCAGCAGTCCCCCCGGCGGGGGGTTGGATGAGCAGTTCTTC
NA	TRBV29-1	many	TRBJ2-2	CSVEWPPNTGELFF	TGCAGCGTTGAGTGGCCGCCGAACACCGGGGAGCTGTTTTTT
NA	TRBV4-1	many	TRBJ1-1	CASSQARGTEAFF	TGCGCCAGCAGCCAAGCGAGAGGCACTGAAGCTTTCTTT
NA	TRBV7-8	many	TRBJ1-5	CASSSGYEQPQHF	TGTGCCAGCAGCTCGGGTTACGAGCAGCCCCAGCATTTT
TRBD1	TRBV29-1	many	TRBJ2-1	CSVEMDRTLDEQFF	TGCAGCGTTGAAATGGACAGGACGTTGGATGAGCAGTTCTTC
TRBD1	TRBV11-2	NA	TRBJ2-2	CASTPLMTGTENIGELFF	TGTGCCAGCACCCCGCTAATGACCGGGACAGAAAATATCGGGGAGCTGTTTTTT
TRBD1	TRBV7-9	many	TRBJ2-3	CASSRGQGGQYF	TGTGCCAGCAGCCGGGGACAGGGAGGGCAGTATTTT
TRBD2	TRBV27	many	TRBJ2-7	CASSHGGVVQPYEQYF	TGTGCCAGCAGCCACGGGGGGGTCGTACAGCCCTACGAGCAGTACTTC
NA	TRBV18	NA	TRBJ2-5	CTSSLPKGPMGQETQYF	TGTACCAGCTCACTGCCTAAAGGTCCCATGGGCCAAGAGACCCAGTACTTC
TRBD2	TRBV4-3	many	TRBJ2-3	CASSLSLAGGPDTQYF	TGCGCCAGCAGCCTATCACTAGCGGGGGGGCCAGATACGCAGTATTTT
TRBD1	TRBV6-5	many	TRBJ1-6	CASSYNTDRGNSPLHF	TGTGCCAGCAGTTACAACACGGACAGGGGCAATTCACCCCTCCACTTT
TRBD2	TRBV20-1	many	TRBJ2-1	CSARPTSGDRRSYNEQFF	TGCAGTGCCCGTCCGACTAGCGGGGACAGAAGGTCCTACAATGAGCAGTTCTTC
NA	TRBV7-2	NA	TRBJ1-2	CASSHPGRLSYNYGYTF	TGTGCCAGCAGTCACCCGGGACGGCTGTCCTATAACTATGGCTACACCTTC
TRBD1	TRBV27	NA	TRBJ2-5	CASSPTGQGGETQYF	TGTGCCAGCAGTCCGACGGGACAGGGAGGCGAGACCCAGTACTTC
TRBD1	TRBV7-2	many	TRBJ1-6	CASSLGTGRSPLHF	TGTGCCAGCAGCTTAGGGACAGGGCGCTCACCCCTCCACTTT